This is a list of T cell receptor beta chains from one sample in a study of vaccination and CD4 T cells after COVID-19. No antigen has been identified for these receptors. TCRdb independently ran MiXCR on the PCR reads; one entry per CDR3 protein. The sample includes 20,000 to 25,000 distinct CDR3 sequences, roughly 60% of them seen just once. The sequenced sample was CD4+ T cells from blood, cultured in vitro, obtained before SARS-CoV-2 vaccination. These receptors all come from a human donor who received a COVID-19 vaccine. The CDR3 runs from the conserved cysteine through the conserved F or W. D genes are given only for firm matches. A clone size is listed for some rows: how often the clone was seen (once, few, many), or a class if it is expanded.

-	TRBV12-5	-	TRBJ2-5	CASGFDLTEETQYF	TGTGCTAGTGGTTTCGACCTAACGGAAGAGACCCAGTACTTC
TRBD1	TRBV30	-	TRBJ1-5	CACSGQGFQPQHF	TGTGCCTGTTCGGGACAGGGTTTTCAGCCCCAGCATTTT
-	TRBV12-3/TRBV12-4	-	TRBJ1-2	CASSPGRPNYGYTF	TGTGCCAGCAGTCCTGGACGGCCTAACTATGGCTACACCTTC
-	TRBV5-1	-	TRBJ1-2	CASSLKGAGPNYGYTF	TGCGCCAGCAGCTTAAAAGGGGCCGGACCGAACTATGGCTACACCTTC
TRBD1	TRBV6-1	-	TRBJ2-2	CASSPHRGNTGELFF	TGTGCCAGCAGTCCCCACAGGGGGAACACCGGGGAGCTGTTTTTT
TRBD2	TRBV20-1	-	TRBJ2-3	CSARVMRGGVDGTDTQYF	TGCAGTGCTAGAGTCATGCGGGGGGGTGTTGATGGCACAGATACGCAGTATTTT
-	TRBV6-1	-	TRBJ2-2	CASKSGSRFLPGELFF	TGTGCCAGCAAAAGTGGTTCAAGGTTCCTTCCCGGGGAGCTGTTTTTT
TRBD1	TRBV6-1	-	TRBJ1-1	CASSDRTGEAFF	TGTGCCAGCAGTGACCGGACAGGCGAAGCTTTCTTT
-	TRBV25-1	-	TRBJ2-5	CASSEYRGSGETQYF	TGTGCCAGCAGTGAATACAGGGGATCCGGGGAGACCCAGTACTTC
TRBD1	TRBV12-3/TRBV12-4	few	TRBJ1-5	CASTGDRANQPQHF	TGTGCCAGCACCGGAGACAGGGCCAATCAGCCCCAGCATTTT
-	TRBV19	-	TRBJ1-6	CASSPWTDNSPLHF	TGTGCCAGTTCCCCCTGGACAGATAATTCACCCCTCCACTTT
TRBD2	TRBV20-1	-	TRBJ2-5	CSASGGTQETQYF	TGCAGTGCTAGCGGGGGGACTCAAGAGACCCAGTACTTC